A single T cell receptor (beta chain) is shown here with its context. The antigen is not known. V was shortened by 0 bases and J by 0 bases, with 7 bases between the two germline ends. Germline V gene data show CDR1 as SGHNT and CDR2 as YYREEE (reference sequence). This CDR3 has 15 residues. Patients received nivolumab 3 mg/kg at weeks 1, 4, 7, 10, then fortnightly to week 26. Sequenced by immunoSEQ multiplex PCR; TCRdb stores in-frame clones only, minus some. Among about 13,000 clones listed, approximately 73% were seen once. This sample was taken from a study of ipilimumab plus nivolumab after autologous stem cell transplantation. General study points: Per the authors, repertoire, Treg and microbiota data justify further study.

Here the sequenced sample was PBMCs, taken in a trial of ipilimumab plus nivolumab as post-transplant consolidation. The sequence came from a male donor with diffuse large B-cell lymphoma. The V call is TRBV5-4, the J call TRBJ1-3; no clear D. In DNA, the CDR3 is TGTGCCAGCAGCTTGGCAGTTGGCTCTGGAAACACCATATATTTT. This codes for CASSLAVGSGNTIYF.